Reported below is one T cell receptor beta chain. This clone's antigen is unknown. Base qualities are not provided; no much larger clone lies one nucleotide away. This record belongs to a study of blood T cell repertoires in COVID-19 (dated by TCRdb to 2019 to 2021). In the study overall: The collaborator samples originated in the United States, Italy and Spain and spanned the acute and convalescent phases of COVID-19. The prospective study material was composed of cDNA or gDNA derived from T cells, B-cell-depleted T cells, or PBMCs. Subjects who had been exposed to COVID-19, were actively infected with it, or had recovered from it provided the deeply sampled blood TCRbeta repertoires that made up the dataset. The repertoires were made available in a free public database intended to serve as a resource for research on the immune response to SARS-CoV-2. The samples were drawn from the first 160 participants of the ongoing ImmuneRACE study and from over a thousand subjects provided by 6 global collaborators. Nearly every sample came with metadata listing a de-identified subject ID, COVID-19 status, age in years and sex. Where available, HLA class I and class II types were obtained from metadata supplied by the sample provider rather than from assay-based typing. What the research found in general, with its limitations: The quantity of clinical and demographic metadata differed by source and by participant and was supplied without curation.

The V and J ends are trimmed by 6 bases and 3 bases, leaving 8 bases between them. The germline V gene provides CDR1 WSHSY and CDR2 SAAADI. The cysteine opens and the phenylalanine closes a CDR3 of 13 amino acids. Only CDR3 DNA remains: 39 bases, in frame from the first base. One collaborating source in Seattle enrolled patients during active infection and followed them longitudinally through the course of disease. Whole blood was collected in K2EDTA tubes by collaborating institutions according to the institutions' own protocols. For TCRbeta analysis, collaborators shipped samples in one of three forms: frozen whole blood, isolated PBMCs, or DNA extracted from either of those sample types. The immunoSEQ Assay, a bias-controlled multiplex PCR, was used to amplify TCRbeta CDR3 regions from genomic DNA. The source study handled its data this way. Within the assay, amplification of reference gene primers was used to estimate how many nucleated cells each sample contained. To quantify the absolute abundance of each unique TCRbeta CDR3 rearrangement, sequence reads were collapsed and filtered. For each sample, productive Simpson clonality was calculated as the square root of Simpson's diversity index across productive rearrangements. The clones in this table, taken by TCRdb from immuneACCESS, are in-frame only. Not every clone is retained; where verified, under half of the shortfall comes from an unresolved V gene, and the cause of the rest is unknown. Clone size and the V and J calls come from that table; the DNA yielded D and trimming. The sample profile shows around 370,000 clones; 88% of them were found once. Of the sample, 6% to 8% is held by the ten largest clones.

This receptor was identified in a woman between 65 and 79 years old with COVID-19, enrolled during active disease. The chain is assembled from TRBV10-2 and TRBJ1-4; a tentative D call is TRBD1 (6 bases match). Sequencing was done on a sample of peripheral blood. The CDR3 corresponds to CASRKGANEKLFF. The nucleotide sequence reads as follows: TGCGCCAGCAGGAAGGGGGCTAATGAAAAACTGTTTTTT.